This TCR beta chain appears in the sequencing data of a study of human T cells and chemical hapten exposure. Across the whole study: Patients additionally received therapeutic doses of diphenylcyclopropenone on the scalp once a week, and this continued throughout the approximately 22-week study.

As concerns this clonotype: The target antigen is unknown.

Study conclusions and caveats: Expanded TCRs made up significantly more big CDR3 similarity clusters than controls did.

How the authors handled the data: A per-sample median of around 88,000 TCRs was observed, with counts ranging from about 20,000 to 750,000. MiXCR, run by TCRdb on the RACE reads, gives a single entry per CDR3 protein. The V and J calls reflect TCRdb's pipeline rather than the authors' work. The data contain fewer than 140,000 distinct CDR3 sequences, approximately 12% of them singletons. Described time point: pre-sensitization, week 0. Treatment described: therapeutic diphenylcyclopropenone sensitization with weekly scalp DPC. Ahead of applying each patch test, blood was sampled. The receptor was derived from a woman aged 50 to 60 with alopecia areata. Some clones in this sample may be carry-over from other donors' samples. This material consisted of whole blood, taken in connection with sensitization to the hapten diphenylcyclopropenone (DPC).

In nucleotides, the CDR3 is TGTGCCAGCAGCGGAGGACAGACAGGGAACACTGAAGCTTTCTTT. Amino acids: CASSGGQTGNTEAFF. The V call is TRBV5-4, the J call TRBJ1-1; perhaps TRBD1 as D (6 bases). There are 15 residues in the CDR3. CDR1 SGHNT and CDR2 YYREEE come from the germline V gene (reference sequence). Between the trimmed V and J ends, which lost 4 bases and 1 base, there was a span of 14 bases.